This T cell receptor (beta chain) was recorded in a study of read filtering for tumor transcriptome and immune sequencing. Study in general: RNA-seq yielded only about 75 to 1,400 TCR reads, IR-seq about 4.05 to 11 million. Study conclusions and caveats: IR-seq captured clonotypes deeper and more reliably than RNA-seq.

The sample holds a few counts of this clonotype. Antigen: not known. The library was built from roughly 400 ng RNA with molecular barcoded adaptors for alpha/delta and beta/gamma chains. A single record per CDR3 protein comes from TCRdb applying MiXCR to the reads. The data hold 45,000 to 55,000 distinct CDR3 sequences, with 10% to 15% observed a single time. This TCR was recovered from a donor aged 40 or over with multiple myeloma. The sample taken for sequencing was a population of CD138-negative cells sorted from bone marrow.

The CDR3 DNA reads as TGCAGTGCTAGAGATCATCTAGCAGGAGATGGGGGGCAGTTCTTC. Its protein is CSARDHLAGDGGQFF. This chain links TRBV20-1 with TRBJ2-1, with D perhaps TRBD1 or TRBD2 (5 bases each). CDR3 size: 15 residues. The germline gives CDR1 DFQATT, CDR2 SNEGSKA (reference sequence). Trimming removed 0 bases at V and 12 bases at J, with 21 bases between.